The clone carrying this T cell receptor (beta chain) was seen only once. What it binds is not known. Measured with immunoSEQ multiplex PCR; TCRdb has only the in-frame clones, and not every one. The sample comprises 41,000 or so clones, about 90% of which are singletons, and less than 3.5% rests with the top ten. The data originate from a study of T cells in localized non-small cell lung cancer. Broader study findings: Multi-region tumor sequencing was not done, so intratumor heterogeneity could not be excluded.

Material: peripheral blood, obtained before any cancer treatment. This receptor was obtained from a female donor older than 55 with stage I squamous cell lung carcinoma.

CDR3 DNA sequence: TGTGCCAGCAGTGAGTGGAGAGGCTACACCTTC. Its translation is CASSEWRGYTF. The V call is TRBV2, the J call TRBJ1-2; D is uncertain. Per the germline V gene, CDR1 is SNHLY and CDR2 is FYNNEI. Deletions cut 3 bases from V and 8 bases from J, with 7 bases between. The CDR3 spans 11 residues.